This T cell receptor beta chain is from a study of Graves' ophthalmopathy and Graves' hyperthyroidism. Study-level points and caveats: In blood, most expanded thyroid clonotypes above 0.001 frequency were also detected.

RNA transcripts were the source from which TCR beta CDR3 regions were amplified. First-round RT-PCR with HTBI primers preceded a second-round multiplex PCR. Each CDR3 protein is one row after TCRdb ran MiXCR on the multiplex PCR reads. Of about 480,000 distinct CDR3 sequences listed, about an eighth are singletons. Clinical symptoms, serum thyroxine, TRAb, thyroid ultrasound and orbital computed tomography were relied on for diagnosis. This clonotype was observed many times. Antigen unknown. Looked up from germline, CDR1 is SGHTA and CDR2 is FQGNSA. There are 14 residues in the CDR3. Trimming took off 5 bases at V and 6 bases at J, with 16 bases between the two ends.

The chain links TRBV7-2 to TRBJ2-5; D gene ambiguous. The sample consisted of blood. The TCR comes from a woman between 25 and 40 years old with Graves' ophthalmopathy. As DNA, the CDR3 is TGTGCCAGCAGCGGCCCCTCTTTCAGGCAGACCCAGTACTTC. This codes for CASSGPSFRQTQYF.